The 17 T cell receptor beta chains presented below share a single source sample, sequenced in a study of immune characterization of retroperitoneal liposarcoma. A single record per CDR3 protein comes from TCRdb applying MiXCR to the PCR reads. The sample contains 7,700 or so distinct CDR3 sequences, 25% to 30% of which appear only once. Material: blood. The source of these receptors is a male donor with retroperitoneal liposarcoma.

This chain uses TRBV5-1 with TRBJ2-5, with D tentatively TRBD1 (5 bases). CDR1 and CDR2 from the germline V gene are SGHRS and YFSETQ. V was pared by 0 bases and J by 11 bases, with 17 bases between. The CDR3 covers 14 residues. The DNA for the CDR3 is TGCGCCAGCAGCTTGGAGGGGCCGTACAATGAGCAGTACTTC. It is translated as CASSLEGPYNEQYF.

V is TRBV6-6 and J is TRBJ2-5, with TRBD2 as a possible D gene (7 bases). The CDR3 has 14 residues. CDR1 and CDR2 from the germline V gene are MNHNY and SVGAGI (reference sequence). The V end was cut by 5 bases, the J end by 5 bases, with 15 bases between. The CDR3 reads CASSALGGGETQYF. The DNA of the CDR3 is TGTGCCAGCAGTGCGTTGGGAGGGGGGGAGACCCAGTACTTC.

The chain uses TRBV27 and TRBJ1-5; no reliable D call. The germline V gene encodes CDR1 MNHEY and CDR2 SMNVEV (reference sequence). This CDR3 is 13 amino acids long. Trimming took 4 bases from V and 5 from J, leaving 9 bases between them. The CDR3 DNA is TGTGCCAGCAGTTGGCAGACGGATCAGCCCCAGCATTTT. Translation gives CASSWQTDQPQHF.

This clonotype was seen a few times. The CDR3 region has the DNA TGTGCCAGCAGTTTGGTAGTTGGGGCTGAAGCTTTCTTT. It codes for CASSLVVGAEAFF. The gene calls are TRBV27 and TRBJ1-1; D unclear. Germline CDR1 MNHEY, CDR2 SMNVEV (reference sequence). The CDR3 length is 13 residues. V dropped 3 bases and J dropped 6 bases, with 11 bases sitting between them.

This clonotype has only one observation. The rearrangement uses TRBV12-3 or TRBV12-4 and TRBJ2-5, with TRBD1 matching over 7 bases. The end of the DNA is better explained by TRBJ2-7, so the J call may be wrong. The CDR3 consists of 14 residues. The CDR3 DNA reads TGTGCCAGCACCCGGGACAGCGTGACCTACGAGCAGTACTTC. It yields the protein CASTRDSVTYEQYF.

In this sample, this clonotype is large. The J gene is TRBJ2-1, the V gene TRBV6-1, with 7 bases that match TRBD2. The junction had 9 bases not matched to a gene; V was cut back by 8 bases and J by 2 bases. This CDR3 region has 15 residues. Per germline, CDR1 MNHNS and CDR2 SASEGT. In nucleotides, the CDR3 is TGTGCCAGCGGCAGTCCGGGGGGTCCCTACAATGAGCAGTTCTTC. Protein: CASGSPGGPYNEQFF.

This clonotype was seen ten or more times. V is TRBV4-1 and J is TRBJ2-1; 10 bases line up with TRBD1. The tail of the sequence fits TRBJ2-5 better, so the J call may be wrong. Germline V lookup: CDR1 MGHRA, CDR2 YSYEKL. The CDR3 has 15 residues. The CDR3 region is CASSQAGQGRETQYF. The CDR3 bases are TGCGCCAGCAGCCAAGCGGGACAGGGGAGGGAGACCCAGTACTTC.

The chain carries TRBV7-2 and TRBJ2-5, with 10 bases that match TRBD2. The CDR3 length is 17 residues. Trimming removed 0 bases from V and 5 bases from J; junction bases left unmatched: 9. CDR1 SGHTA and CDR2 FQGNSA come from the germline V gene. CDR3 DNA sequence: TGTGCCAGCAGCTTAGCTAGCGGGGGGCTAAAATGGGAGACCCAGTACTTC. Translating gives CASSLASGGLKWETQYF.

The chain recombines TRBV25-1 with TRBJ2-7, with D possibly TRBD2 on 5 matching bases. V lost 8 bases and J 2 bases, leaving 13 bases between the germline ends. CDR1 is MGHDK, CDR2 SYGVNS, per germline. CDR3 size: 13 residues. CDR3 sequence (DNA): TGTGCCAGCTCGCCCCCCGGGACCTACGAGCAGTACTTC. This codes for CASSPPGTYEQYF.

This chain's CDR3 is CASSISPSTDTQYF. CDR3 DNA sequence: TGTGCCAGCAGTATTAGTCCTAGCACAGATACGCAGTATTTT. The chain has TRBV12-3 or TRBV12-4 and TRBJ2-3; D gene unclear. The V end lost 5 bases, the J end lost 0 bases, and 9 bases lay between the germline ends. CDR3 size: 14 residues.

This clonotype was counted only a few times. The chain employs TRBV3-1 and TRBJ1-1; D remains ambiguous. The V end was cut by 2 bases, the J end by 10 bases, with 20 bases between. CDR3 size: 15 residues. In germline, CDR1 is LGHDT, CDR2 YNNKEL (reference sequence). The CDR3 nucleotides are TGTGCCAGCAGCCAACTCTCAGCTTCCTCTATTGGAGCTTTCTTT. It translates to CASSQLSASSIGAFF.

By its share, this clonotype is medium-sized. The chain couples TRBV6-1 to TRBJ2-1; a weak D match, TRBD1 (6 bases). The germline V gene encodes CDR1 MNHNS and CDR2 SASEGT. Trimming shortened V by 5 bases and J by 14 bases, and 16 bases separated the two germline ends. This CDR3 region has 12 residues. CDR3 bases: TGTGCCAGCAGTCTACTCCAGGGGCGGAAGTTCTTC. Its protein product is CASSLLQGRKFF.

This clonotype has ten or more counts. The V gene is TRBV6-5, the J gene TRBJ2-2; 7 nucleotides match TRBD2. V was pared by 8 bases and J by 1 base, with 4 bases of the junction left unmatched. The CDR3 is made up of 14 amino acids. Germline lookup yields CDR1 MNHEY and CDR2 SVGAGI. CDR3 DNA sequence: TGTGCCAGCTCTCGCGGGGGGAACACCGGGGAGCTGTTTTTT. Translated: CASSRGGNTGELFF.

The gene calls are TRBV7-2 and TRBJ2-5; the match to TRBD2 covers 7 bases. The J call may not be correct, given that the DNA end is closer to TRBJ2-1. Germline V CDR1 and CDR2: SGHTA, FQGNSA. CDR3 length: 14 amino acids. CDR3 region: CASSLAPSGTEQFF. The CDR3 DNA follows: TGTGCCAGCAGCTTAGCCCCTAGCGGCACGGAGCAGTTCTTC.

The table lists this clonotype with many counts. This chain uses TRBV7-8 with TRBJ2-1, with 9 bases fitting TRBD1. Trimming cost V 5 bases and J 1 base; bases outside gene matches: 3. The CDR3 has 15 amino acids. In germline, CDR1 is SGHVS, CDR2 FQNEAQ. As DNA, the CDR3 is TGTGCCAGCAGCCACAGGGGGCTTTCCTACAATGAGCAGTTCTTC. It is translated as CASSHRGLSYNEQFF.

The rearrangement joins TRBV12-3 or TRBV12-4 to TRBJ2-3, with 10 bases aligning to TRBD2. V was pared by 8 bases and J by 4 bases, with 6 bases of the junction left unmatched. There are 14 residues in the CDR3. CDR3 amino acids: CASLSGGGADTQYF. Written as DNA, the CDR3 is TGTGCCAGCTTGAGCGGGGGGGGGGCAGATACGCAGTATTTT.

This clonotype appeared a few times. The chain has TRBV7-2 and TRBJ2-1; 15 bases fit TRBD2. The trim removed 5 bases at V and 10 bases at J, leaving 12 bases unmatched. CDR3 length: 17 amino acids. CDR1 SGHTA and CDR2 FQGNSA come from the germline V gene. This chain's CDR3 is CASSPGLAGGVLGEQFF. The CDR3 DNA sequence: TGTGCCAGCAGCCCAGGACTAGCGGGAGGGGTATTAGGCGAGCAGTTCTTC. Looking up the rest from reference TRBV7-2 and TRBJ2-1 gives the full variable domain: GAGVSQSPSNKVTEKGKDVELRCDPISGHTALYWYRQSLGQGLEFLIYFQGNSAPDKSGLPSDRFSAERTGGSVSTLTIQRTQQEDSAVYLCASSPGLAGGVLGEQFFGPGTRLTVL.